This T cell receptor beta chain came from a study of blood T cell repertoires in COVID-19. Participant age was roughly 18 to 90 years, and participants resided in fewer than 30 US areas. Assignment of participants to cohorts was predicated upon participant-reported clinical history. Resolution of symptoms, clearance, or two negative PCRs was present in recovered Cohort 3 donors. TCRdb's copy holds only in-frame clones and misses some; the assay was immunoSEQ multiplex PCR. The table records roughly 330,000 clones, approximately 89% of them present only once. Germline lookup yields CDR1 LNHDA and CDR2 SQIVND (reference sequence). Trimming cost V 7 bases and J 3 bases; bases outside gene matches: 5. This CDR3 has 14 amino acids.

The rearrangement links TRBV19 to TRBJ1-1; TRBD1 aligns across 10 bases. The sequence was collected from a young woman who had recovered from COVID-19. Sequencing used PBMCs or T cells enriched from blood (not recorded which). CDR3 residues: CASTLGTGDTEAFF. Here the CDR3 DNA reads TGTGCCAGTACCCTTGGGACAGGGGACACTGAAGCTTTCTTT. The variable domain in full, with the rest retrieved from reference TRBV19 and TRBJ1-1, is DGGITQSPKYLFRKEGQNVTLSCEQNLNHDAMYWYRQDPGQGLRLIYYSQIVNDFQKGDIAEGYSVSREKKESFPLTVTSAQKNPTAFYLCASTLGTGDTEAFFGQGTRLTVV.